The clone carrying this TCR beta chain was counted once. For the second PCR, which ran for roughly 6 to 12 cycles, a sample-barcoded 5' primer and a J-beta primer mix were used. Each CDR3 protein gets one entry after TCRdb re-called the 5' RACE reads with MiXCR. The table records approximately 600,000 distinct CDR3 sequences, approximately 50% of them present only once. These data belong to a study of blood T cells in healthy people across ages. V was cut by 0 bases and J by 3 bases, with 14 bases left in between. CDR3 size: 16 residues. CDR1 SGHVS and CDR2 FQNEAQ come from the germline V gene. The TCR was taken from a man aged 55 to 69 in good health. Input material: blood. The chain has TRBV7-8 and TRBJ1-2, with unresolved D. Here the CDR3 DNA reads TGTGCCAGCAGCTTAGCGCAGTTAGAGAGATACTATGGCTACACCTTC. Residues: CASSLAQLERYYGYTF. The full variable domain, rest sourced from reference TRBV7-8 and TRBJ1-2, is GAGVSQSPRYKVAKRGQDVALRCDPISGHVSLFWYQQALGQGPEFLTYFQNEAQLDKSGLPSDRFFAERPEGSVSTLKIQRTQQEDSAVYLCASSLAQLERYYGYTFGSGTRLTVV.